Listed below are T cell receptor beta chains from one sample, sequenced in a study of beta chain features in type 1 diabetes. Using immunoSEQ multiplex PCR, the repertoire was profiled, and TCRdb retains in-frame clones only, with some absent. Among fewer than 250,000 clones listed, about 14% were seen once. Sample: naive CD4+ T cells from blood. The receptors stem from a woman in her thirties or forties in good health. The CDR3 runs from the conserved cysteine through the conserved F or W. A D gene is named only where the DNA matches it firmly. Rows may omit the clone size; those that give it use once, few, many or a size class.

D: TRBD1; V: TRBV29-1; size: few; length: 11; J: TRBJ1-1; DNA: TGCAGCTCTCGGACAGGGGGGGAAGCTTTCTTT; CDR3: CSSRTGGEAFF
D: .; V: TRBV7-9; size: .; length: 14; J: TRBJ1-5; DNA: TGTGCCAGCAGCTTAGGGTCGGGGGGGAGGCCCCAGCATTTT; CDR3: CASSLGSGGRPQHF
D: .; V: TRBV29-1; size: few; length: 12; J: TRBJ2-5; DNA: TGCAGCGTCTTCACTAACCAAGAGACCCAGTACTTC; CDR3: CSVFTNQETQYF
D: .; V: TRBV2; size: .; length: 13; J: TRBJ1-4; DNA: TGTGCCAGCAGTGTTGGTCGGGGGGAAAAACTGTTTTTT; CDR3: CASSVGRGEKLFF
D: .; V: TRBV4-1; size: few; length: 14; J: TRBJ2-2; DNA: TGCGCCAGCAGCCAAACAGGTTTCACCGGGGAGCTGTTTTTT; CDR3: CASSQTGFTGELFF
D: TRBD2; V: TRBV11-2; size: few; length: 18; J: TRBJ2-3; DNA: TGTGCCAGCAGCCCCTTGTCCCTGCGGGGGGGAATACCTGGTACGCAGTATTTT; CDR3: CASSPLSLRGGIPGTQYF
D: TRBD1; V: TRBV5-1; size: few; length: 15; J: TRBJ2-1; DNA: TGCGCCAGCAGCGCCGGGACAGGGAGTTACAATGAGCAGTTCTTC; CDR3: CASSAGTGSYNEQFF
D: .; V: TRBV5-1; size: few; length: 13; J: TRBJ2-1; DNA: TGCGCCAGCGCCGGGGATGCCGGGACACGGGAGTTCTTC; CDR3: CASAGDAGTREFF
D: TRBD1; V: TRBV6-5; size: few; length: 13; J: TRBJ2-7; DNA: TGTGCCAGCAGTCCGGGACAGACTTACGAGCAGTACTTC; CDR3: CASSPGQTYEQYF
D: .; V: TRBV6-4; size: few; length: 14; J: TRBJ2-3; DNA: TGTGCCAGCAGACCGTCCGGGATTCGGGATACGCAGTATTTT; CDR3: CASRPSGIRDTQYF
D: .; V: TRBV18; size: .; length: 13; J: TRBJ1-2; DNA: TGTGCCAGCTCACCATCAGGGGACGGTGGCTACACCTTC; CDR3: CASSPSGDGGYTF
D: TRBD2; V: TRBV19; size: .; length: 15; J: TRBJ2-1; DNA: TGTGCCAGCAGCGGGGTCCACAACTCCTACAATGAGCAGTTCTTC; CDR3: CASSGVHNSYNEQFF
D: TRBD1; V: TRBV11-2; size: few; length: 15; J: TRBJ2-7; DNA: TGTGCCAGCAGCCCCCTCGACAGGGGAGGCTACGAGCAGTACTTC; CDR3: CASSPLDRGGYEQYF
D: .; V: TRBV7-8; size: .; length: 14; J: TRBJ2-7; DNA: TGTGCCAGCAGCCTTCCCGGGCAGGGCGACGAGCAGTACTTC; CDR3: CASSLPGQGDEQYF
D: .; V: TRBV5-1; size: .; length: 15; J: TRBJ2-1; DNA: TGCGCCAGCAGCGCGGGATGGGGGGCAGGGGGTGAGCAGTTCTTC; CDR3: CASSAGWGAGGEQFF
D: TRBD2; V: TRBV4-3; size: few; length: 15; J: TRBJ2-5; DNA: TGCGCCAGCAGCCCGGGGGGGGTTGGTCAAGAGACCCAGTACTTC; CDR3: CASSPGGVGQETQYF
D: .; V: TRBV7-9; size: .; length: 14; J: TRBJ2-7; DNA: TGTGCCAGCAGCCCACAGGGACGATTTTACGAGCAGTACTTC; CDR3: CASSPQGRFYEQYF
D: TRBD1; V: TRBV6-6; size: few; length: 15; J: TRBJ1-1; DNA: TGTGCCAGCAGTAACGGACAGGGGAGGACCACTGAAGCTTTCTTT; CDR3: CASSNGQGRTTEAFF
D: .; V: TRBV7-9; size: .; length: 16; J: TRBJ2-2; DNA: TGTGCCAGCAGCTTAGGCCGGGCTAGCCGAACCGGGGAGCTGTTTTTT; CDR3: CASSLGRASRTGELFF
D: TRBD1; V: TRBV6-6; size: few; length: 14; J: TRBJ1-1; DNA: TGTGCCAGCAGTGATGGACAGGGGGTAACTGAAGCTTTCTTT; CDR3: CASSDGQGVTEAFF
D: TRBD2; V: TRBV7-9; size: few; length: 16; J: TRBJ2-7; DNA: TGTGCCAGCAGCCCTCTGGGTAGCGGGGAATCCTACGAGCAGTACTTC; CDR3: CASSPLGSGESYEQYF
D: .; V: TRBV21-1; size: .; length: 13; J: TRBJ1-2; DNA: TGTGCCAGCAGCTTCCTCCTGACAGCTGGCTACACCTTC; CDR3: CASSFLLTAGYTF
D: .; V: TRBV19; size: few; length: 15; J: TRBJ1-1; DNA: TGTGCCAGTAGTGCCTTCGACCAGGGGAGAACTGAAGCTTTCTTT; CDR3: CASSAFDQGRTEAFF
D: .; V: TRBV2; size: .; length: 14; J: TRBJ2-7; DNA: TGTGCCAGCAGTGATGGCCAGGGGATCTACGAGCAGTACTTC; CDR3: CASSDGQGIYEQYF
D: .; V: TRBV27; size: .; length: 15; J: TRBJ2-5; DNA: TGTGCCAGCAGCACCACTAGAGGGTCTGTCGAGACCCAGTACTTC; CDR3: CASSTTRGSVETQYF
D: TRBD1; V: TRBV11-2; size: .; length: 14; J: TRBJ2-1; DNA: TGTGCCAGCAGCTGGGGACAGGGGACGGGTGAGCAGTTCTTC; CDR3: CASSWGQGTGEQFF
D: .; V: TRBV19; size: few; length: 15; J: TRBJ1-5; DNA: TGTGCCAGCCGTCAGGGGAGCGGGGCTAATCAGCCCCAGCATTTT; CDR3: CASRQGSGANQPQHF
D: .; V: TRBV2; size: few; length: 14; J: TRBJ1-1; DNA: TGTGCCAGCACCAACAGGGCGACGAACACTGAAGCTTTCTTT; CDR3: CASTNRATNTEAFF
D: .; V: TRBV5-4; size: few; length: 15; J: TRBJ1-1; DNA: TGTGCCAGCAGCGCGGTCCACAGGAGGGGCACTGAAGCTTTCTTT; CDR3: CASSAVHRRGTEAFF
D: .; V: TRBV19; size: .; length: 15; J: TRBJ2-1; DNA: TGTGCCAGTAGTATAGATCTCCCCCCTAGAAATGAGCAGTTCTTC; CDR3: CASSIDLPPRNEQFF
D: TRBD1; V: TRBV15; size: .; length: 13; J: TRBJ1-1; DNA: TGTGCCACCAGCAGAGACAGGGGGACTGAAGCTTTCTTT; CDR3: CATSRDRGTEAFF
D: .; V: TRBV27; size: few; length: 15; J: TRBJ1-2; DNA: TGTGCCAGCAGTTTCTCCGGCCTGACAGACTATGGCTACACCTTC; CDR3: CASSFSGLTDYGYTF
D: TRBD1; V: TRBV4-3; size: few; length: 17; J: TRBJ2-7; DNA: TGCGCCAGCAGCCAACTAACAGTCGGGACAGTTGCCTACGAGCAGTACTTC; CDR3: CASSQLTVGTVAYEQYF
D: TRBD1; V: TRBV9; size: few; length: 17; J: TRBJ2-5; DNA: TGTGCCAGCAGCGTGGACCCGGGGACAGGGCTGTTAGAGACCCAGTACTTC; CDR3: CASSVDPGTGLLETQYF